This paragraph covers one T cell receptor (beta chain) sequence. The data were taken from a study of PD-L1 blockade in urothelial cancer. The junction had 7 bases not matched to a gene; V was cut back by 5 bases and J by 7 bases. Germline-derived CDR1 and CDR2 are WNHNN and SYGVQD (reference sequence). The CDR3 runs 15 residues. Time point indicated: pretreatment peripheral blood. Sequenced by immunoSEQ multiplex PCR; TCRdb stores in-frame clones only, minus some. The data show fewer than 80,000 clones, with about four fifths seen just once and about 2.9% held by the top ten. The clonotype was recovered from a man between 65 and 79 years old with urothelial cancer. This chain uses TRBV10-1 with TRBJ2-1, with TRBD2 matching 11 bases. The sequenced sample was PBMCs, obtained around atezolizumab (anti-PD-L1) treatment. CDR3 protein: CASSLAGGQMNEQFF. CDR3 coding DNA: TGCGCCAGCAGTTTAGCGGGAGGGCAGATGAATGAGCAGTTCTTC.